This passage covers 17 T cell receptor beta chains from one sample sequenced in a study of blood T cell repertoires in COVID-19. Measured with immunoSEQ multiplex PCR; TCRdb has only the in-frame clones, and not every one. The table records roughly 280,000 clones, roughly nine tenths of them present only once. Sequences were obtained from PBMCs or T cells enriched from blood (not recorded which). The receptors derive from a woman aged 18-30 years who had recovered from COVID-19.

The rearrangement uses TRBV12-5 and TRBJ1-5, with D unresolved. The germline V gene has CDR1 LGHNT and CDR2 FRNRAP. This CDR3 contains 9 residues. With 5 bases removed from V and 9 bases from J, the gap between germline ends came to 2 bases. This chain's CDR3 is CASGRPQHF. The CDR3, as DNA: TGTGCTAGTGGTCGGCCCCAGCATTTT.

This chain uses TRBV30 with TRBJ1-2, with D perhaps TRBD1 (6 bases). Germline CDR1 is GTSNPN and CDR2 is SVGIG (reference sequence). The length of the CDR3 is 16 residues. Trimming shortened V by 0 bases and J by 2 bases, and 16 bases separated the two germline ends. The CDR3 region is CAWSVQGNTPNYGYTF. As DNA, the CDR3 is TGTGCCTGGAGTGTACAGGGTAACACTCCAAACTATGGCTACACCTTC.

The rearrangement links TRBV13 to TRBJ2-1; TRBD2 aligns across 13 bases. Germline CDR1 and CDR2: PRHDT and FYEKMQ (reference sequence). There are 15 residues in the CDR3. The V segment lost 5 bases and the J segment 7 bases; nucleotides outside the gene matches: 5. In DNA form, the CDR3 reads TGTGCCAGCAGCCGAACTAGCGGGGGGGCAAATGAGCAGTTCTTC. Amino acids: CASSRTSGGANEQFF.

This sequence joins TRBV3-1 (or the pseudogene TRBV3-2) and TRBJ1-3; D is uncertain. Germline V gene sequence: CDR1 LGHDT, CDR2 YNNKEL (reference sequence). Trimming removed 1 base at V and 0 bases at J, with 7 bases between. CDR3 size: 15 residues. The CDR3 region is CASSQVPGSGNTIYF. DNA for the CDR3: TGTGCCAGCAGCCAAGTTCCCGGCTCTGGAAACACCATATATTTT.

CDR3 coding DNA: TGCGCCAGCCGGGGTCTTGAGGGCACTGAAGCTTTCTTT. Amino acids: CASRGLEGTEAFF. J is TRBJ1-1 and V is TRBV5-1; no clear D gene. Germline-derived CDR1 and CDR2 are SGHRS and YFSETQ. This CDR3 has 13 residues. The V gene lost 7 bases and the J gene lost 4 bases, with 14 bases spanning the gap.

This sequence joins TRBV19 and TRBJ1-3; D is perhaps TRBD1 (5 bases). Germline-derived CDR1 and CDR2 are LNHDA and SQIVND (reference sequence). The CDR3 length is 15 residues. V lost 6 bases and J 4 bases, leaving 16 bases between the germline ends. The chain's CDR3 is CASRSEGRVGNTIYF. The CDR3 DNA sequence: TGTGCCAGTAGATCGGAGGGCAGGGTAGGAAACACCATATATTTT.

The V call is TRBV9, the J call TRBJ2-1, with a weak D call TRBD2 (5 bases). Germline V gene sequence: CDR1 SGDLS, CDR2 YYNGEE. Trimming took off 0 bases at V and 0 bases at J, with 7 bases between the two ends. The CDR3 runs 15 residues. CDR3 sequence (DNA): TGTGCCAGCAGCGTAGTGGGGAGCTCCTACAATGAGCAGTTCTTC. This translates into CASSVVGSSYNEQFF.

The V gene is TRBV5-4, the J gene TRBJ2-3; D may be TRBD1 (5 bases). Germline loops: CDR1 SGHNT, CDR2 YYREEE (reference sequence). The length of the CDR3 is 16 residues. Deletions cut 2 bases from V and 0 bases from J, with 13 bases between. The CDR3 sequence is CASSFVGRESTDTQYF. The DNA of the CDR3 is TGTGCCAGCAGCTTCGTAGGCAGGGAAAGCACAGATACGCAGTATTTT.

This clone has only a few counts. The chain is built from TRBV19 and TRBJ2-5; the D is unclear. The germline gives CDR1 LNHDA, CDR2 SQIVND (reference sequence). V shed 1 base and J shed 5 bases, with 8 bases lying between them. This CDR3 spans 13 amino acids. In DNA, the CDR3 is TGTGCCAGTAGTATAGCGGTTCGGGAGACCCAGTACTTC. Protein product: CASSIAVRETQYF.

V is TRBV29-1 and J is TRBJ2-3, with 7 bases lining up with TRBD2. The germline V gene encodes CDR1 SQVTM and CDR2 ANQGSEA. The V and J ends lost 4 bases and 4 bases, in that order; junction bases with no gene match: 8. This CDR3 has 14 residues. The CDR3 nucleotides read TGCAGCGTTGCTCTGGGAGGGGTCGCAGATACGCAGTATTTT. This gives the protein CSVALGGVADTQYF.

The chain carries TRBV5-8 and TRBJ2-5; TRBD1 matches 10 bases. V shed 6 bases, J shed 3 bases, and the junction held 8 bases outside the gene matches. The germline CDR1 and CDR2 sequences are SGHTS and YDEGEE. CDR3 length equals 15 residues. CDR3 coding DNA: TGTGCCAGCATCGTGAGACAGGGGGCTAAAGAGACCCAGTACTTC. Translated: CASIVRQGAKETQYF.

The V and J genes are TRBV25-1 and TRBJ2-3; the D gene is possibly TRBD2 (7 bases). The ends were cut back, 4 bases at V and 5 bases at J, with 13 bases in the middle. Germline values: CDR1 MGHDK, CDR2 SYGVNS. The CDR3 contains 14 residues. The CDR3 sequence is CASSVGGGIDTQYF. The CDR3 region has the DNA TGTGCCAGCAGTGTGGGAGGGGGGATAGATACGCAGTATTTT.

V usage is TRBV3-1 (or the pseudogene TRBV3-2) and J usage is TRBJ1-6; D possibly corresponds to TRBD1 (6 bases). Looked up from germline, CDR1 is LGHDT and CDR2 is YNNKEL (reference sequence). Between the trimmed V and J ends, which lost 4 bases and 8 bases, there was a span of 12 bases. The CDR3 has 14 residues. CDR3 sequence reads: CASSLQGMDSPLHF. CDR3 DNA: TGTGCCAGCAGCCTACAGGGTATGGATTCACCCCTCCACTTT.

The V and J genes are TRBV2 and TRBJ1-1; possible D gene TRBD1, 5 bases. This CDR3 is built from 14 residues. Trimming took 8 bases from V and 0 from J, leaving 13 bases between them. CDR1 and CDR2 from the germline V gene are SNHLY and FYNNEI. This CDR3 reads CASSQRQLNTEAFF. In DNA form, the CDR3 reads TGTGCCAGCTCTCAGAGACAGCTGAACACTGAAGCTTTCTTT.

The V gene is TRBV27, the J gene TRBJ1-5, with TRBD1 identical over 7 bases. CDR3 length: 14 amino acids. The V and J ends lost 4 bases and 6 bases, in that order; junction bases with no gene match: 6. CDR1 is MNHEY, CDR2 SMNVEV, per germline (reference sequence). The CDR3, as DNA: TGTGCCAGCAGTTCCGGGGACAGATTTCAGCCCCAGCATTTT. This gives the protein CASSSGDRFQPQHF.

This clone was seen only once. The rearrangement uses TRBV15 and TRBJ1-5; D might be TRBD1 (5 bases). This CDR3 region has 18 residues. V was shortened by 2 bases and J by 7 bases, with 24 bases between the two germline ends. Germline assignment: CDR1 LNHNV and CDR2 YYDKDF (reference sequence). The CDR3 loop is CATSRRQHLFDRHQPQHF. CDR3 coding DNA: TGTGCCACCAGCAGAAGACAGCACCTATTCGATCGGCACCAGCCCCAGCATTTT.

This clone was seen a single time. The CDR3 nucleotides read TGTGCCAGTGGGGAGGGCGCCTATAATTCACCCCTCCACTTT. Protein product: CASGEGAYNSPLHF. This chain joins TRBV2 and TRBJ1-6; D remains unclear. Germline loops: CDR1 SNHLY, CDR2 FYNNEI. V lost 9 bases and J 2 bases, leaving 11 bases between the germline ends. The CDR3 has 14 amino acids. The complete variable domain, with remaining parts taken from reference TRBV2 and TRBJ1-6, reads EPEVTQTPSHQVTQMGQEVILRCVPISNHLYFYWYRQILGQKVEFLVSFYNNEISEKSEIFDDQFSVERPDGSNFTLKIRSTKLEDSAMYFCASGEGAYNSPLHFGNGTRLTVT.